Included here is one T cell receptor (beta chain) sequence, with context. Its recognized antigen is unknown. There are no base qualities to consult, and no much larger clone falls within one base. V gives up 0 bases and J gives up 4 bases, and the segment between their germline ends measures 7 bases. Taken from cysteine to phenylalanine, the CDR3 has 14 residues. Of the read, only the CDR3 DNA is kept; its 42 bases are in frame from base 1. CDR1 and CDR2 (SGHTS, YDEGEE) derive from the germline V gene. In total, more than 500 healthy bone marrow donors made up the cohort. All cohort members were sampled while nominally healthy, although unrecorded immune exposures were likely present. The donor tested CMV seronegative and was one of the 352 seronegative cohort members. A peripheral blood sample was provided by each donor, and peripheral blood mononuclear cells were used for TCR beta sequencing. Genomic DNA was extracted from the blood cell samples with the Qiagen DNeasy Blood Extraction Kit.

The method behind the library was the immunoSEQ multiplex PCR assay. A mixture of 60 forward primers for TCR Vbeta segments and 13 reverse primers for TCR Jbeta segments was used in the multiplex PCR. A multiplex PCR assay on genomic DNA amplified the CDR3 region of rearranged TCR beta genes. The Illumina HiSeq System was used to sequence the amplified TCR beta libraries as 87-base-pair reads. The study's own analysis went as follows. Across the roughly 700 repertoires, a later analysis counted tens of millions of unique TCR beta chains, roughly 11 million of which were shared by at least two donors. Raw reads were error-corrected and collapsed into unique sequences with a nearest-neighbor algorithm that merged closely related sequences to remove PCR and sequencing errors. CDR3 sequences were aligned to IMGT reference sequences to assign V, D and J gene segments. Each retained sequence needed at least a six-nucleotide match to both a V gene segment and a J gene segment. Rearrangements were called productive when the CDR3 lacked stop codons and stayed in frame with V and J; all others were non-productive. Following IMGT convention, CDR3 was defined as the stretch from the second conserved V-encoded cysteine to the conserved J-encoded phenylalanine. Sequences without an unambiguous match to a single V gene segment were excluded from the earlier analysis of 450 to 750 of the donors. An earlier analysis of 450 to 650 of the donors called V segments functional above 56.7% productive rearrangements and segregating when the between-donor standard deviation exceeded 5%. A statistical classification framework was developed to diagnose cytomegalovirus status using the catalog of TCR beta chain sequences. V and J gene assignment, in a later analysis, came from comparing TCR nucleotide sequences with IMGT/GENE-DB human TR gene sequences. Using the TCRdist pipeline, a later analysis assigned CDR3 sequences along with most-parsimonious VDJ recombination scenarios. A later analysis defined each TCR beta chain by its CDR3 amino acid sequence plus V-gene family, and excluded reads lacking a unique V-gene family. As a way to deal with suspected cross-contamination and a sequencing artifact, a later analysis dropped 450 to 600 nucleotide sequences that were highly shared and had low generation probability. A later analysis calculated a clonal expansion index for each public chain from normalized within-repertoire ranks of inferred template counts. In a later analysis, generation probabilities were computed using a VDJ recombination model fitted to out-of-frame rearrangements, and the results were checked against IGoR. In a later analysis, hypergeometric tests were used to score TCR-TCR, TCR-HLA and TCR-CMV co-occurrence, with a repertoire-size bias correction applied to TCR pairs. In a later analysis, false discovery rates were estimated by permuting HLA or CMV assignments 20 times. In a later analysis, co-occurring TCRs were grouped using DBSCAN, with TCRdist sequence similarity added in when clustering inside HLA-allele-positive subsets. For co-occurrence clustering, repertoires with fewer than 30,000 or more than 120,000 public chains were excluded, along with 5 or 6 repertoires with anomalous nucleotide sharing. TCRdb re-hosts the immuneACCESS table, in-frame sequences only. Its copies lack some clones; in the studies checked, an unresolved V gene accounts for under half of them, and the cause for the rest is not known. The V and J calls and clone size come from that table; D and trimming were worked out from the DNA. The sample yields about 180,000 clones; about 77% were counted once. The top ten hold 2.4% of the sample.

The data were obtained in a study of cytomegalovirus exposure and HLA in healthy donors (dated by TCRdb to about 2017). A note on the overall study: In an earlier analysis of 450 to 750 of the donors, 276 Gb of sequence data and 90 million to 120 million unique TCR beta sequences from about 190 million T cells were reported. Roughly 320 gigabases of sequencing data and 91 million or so unique TCR sequences made up an early release that covered nearly 650 HLA-typed donors. Among the approximately 430 genotyped donors, around 81% belonged to the genetic ancestry cluster associated with self-reported Caucasian donors. The study was designed to test whether signatures of past pathogen exposure could be identified by cataloging public T cell receptors. Using immunosequencing, the study profiled T cell repertoires from about 620 subjects and related those repertoires to cytomegalovirus serostatus. In addition to the first cohort of around 670 subjects, a separate validation cohort of approximately 110 different subjects was used. High-throughput TCR immunosequencing, statistical association of individual TCRs with disease status, and machine learning were combined to predict cytomegalovirus infection status. A later analysis re-analyzed previously published TCR beta repertoires from roughly 600 donors and added high-resolution HLA genotyping to study TCR occurrence patterns. In the later analysis, no new phenotypic data were used to find candidate immune exposures; instead, reliance was placed on TCR beta sequences and their occurrence across donors. An earlier analysis of 587 of the donors used high-throughput TCR beta sequencing to judge whether each TCR beta V gene segment behaved as functional or pseudogenic. Donor age, sex, ethnicity and CMV serostatus were collected together with the repertoire data. A later genetic analysis took genome-wide SNP genotypes for about three fifths of the 666 donors and used that subset as a discovery cohort. All discovery cohort repertoires had been generated on a single sequencing platform. Both class I and class II loci were covered by HLA typing, at four-digit resolution. Typing coverage varied by locus: roughly 620-640 donors for A, B, C, DRB1 and DQB1; roughly 520 for DQA1; more than 600 for DPA1; about 450 for DPB1. Four to six DR-DQ haplotypes were handled as single units for association and clustering, since linkage in the cohort was strong. Across approximately 420 genotyped donors of the cohort, an average of roughly 250,000 unique TCR beta nucleotide sequences per donor were sequenced, and approximately 19% of those sequences were non-productive.

Points the paper makes about the study in general: V-gene and J-gene trimming of TCR beta chains was associated with a missense DCLRE1C variant in a later genetic analysis, and the association was replicated in an independent cohort. The authors suggested that the approach could potentially be generalized to other disease states and immunological phenotypes. In a later genetic analysis, fewer N-insertions in productive TCRs were reported among donors in an Asian-associated ancestry cluster than the roughly 640-donor mean. In a later analysis, HLA-associated TCR beta chains were found to be more clonally expanded and to have lower generation probabilities than equally common non-associated chains. Roughly uniform sequencing depth across donors was assumed in presence/absence analyses, although this assumption may not hold. In vitro tests confirmed that three of the cytomegalovirus-associated TCR beta chains recognize cytomegalovirus antigens. The classifier was reported to diagnose cytomegalovirus status with high specificity and sensitivity in both the original and validation cohorts. Some IMGT-functional V segments, including TRBV6-2 and TRBV6-3, could not be told apart with the 87-base-pair reads, so those segments were excluded. A later analysis reported that several top co-occurrence clusters appeared linked to parvovirus B19, influenza, CMV and Epstein-Barr virus. Most TCR sequences were seen in very few donors, while some public TCRs were found in many individuals. In an earlier analysis of 587 of the donors, most TCR beta V segments appeared in productive rearrangements about 90% or about 30% of the time, broadly matching IMGT annotations. A further reported finding was that TCR beta sequences accurately predicted the HLA-A and HLA-B alleles for most subjects in the first cohort. The study gave a list of 150 to 200 TCR beta chains associated with cytomegalovirus. The only immune exposure information available for the cohort was CMV serostatus. In a later analysis, the rate of TCR association differed among HLA loci, with DRB1 alleles having the most associated TCRs and HLA-C alleles having the fewest. Because counts were too low, roughly 18 rarely observed V segments, including chromosome 9 orphons, were left out of the earlier analysis of a few hundred of the donors. A later analysis found that most CMV-associated TCR beta chains appeared HLA-restricted, with HLA associations seemingly driven largely by CMV exposure. The sequencing pipeline was judged likely to have produced a cluster of highly shared sequence variants as a technical artifact. When HLA alleles, especially DR and DQ, strongly co-occurred, TCR associations were difficult to assign to individual alleles. At a false discovery rate of 0.05, a later analysis linked about 17,000 TCR beta sequences to specific HLA alleles. Linkage disequilibrium might explain the correlated functional status among segregating V segments, but an unknown experimental factor could not be excluded. In this cohort, only TCR beta chains were sequenced, and detectable features were limited by the absence of alpha or paired-chain data. Because HLA typing was unavailable for some donors at each locus, only the typed subset was used in association tests.

This clonotype was obtained from a man between 60 and 70 years old in good health and CMV-seronegative. Sequenced: PBMCs. The rearrangement combines TRBV5-8 with TRBJ2-2; matching of 5 bases hints at TRBD2 as the D gene. In nucleotides, the sequence is TGTGCCAGCAGCTTGGTACGGGGCACCGGGGAGCTGTTTTTT. This sequence encodes CASSLVRGTGELFF.